This T cell receptor beta chain was profiled in a study of blood T cell repertoires in COVID-19. Adults between roughly 18 and 89 years of age took part from under 25 US areas. As processed by the authors: Reference gene primer amplification gave nucleated cell count estimates. Sequencing was performed with immunoSEQ multiplex PCR; in TCRdb, only in-frame clones are kept and a portion is missing. D and trimming come from the DNA, and the V and J calls and clone size come from that table. Found here are over 130,000 clones, around 82% of them singletons; the top ten hold around 3.9%. Sequenced material: PBMCs or T cells enriched from blood (not recorded which). This TCR derives from a man between 50 and 59 years old in a cohort exposed to, infected with or recovered from COVID-19 (not recorded which).

CDR3 region: CASSQHAQGSNYGYTF. The CDR3 DNA follows: TGCGCCAGCAGCCAGCACGCACAGGGATCTAACTATGGCTACACCTTC. The chain couples TRBV4-1 to TRBJ1-2; possibly TRBD1 for D (6 bases). CDR1 MGHRA and CDR2 YSYEKL come from the germline V gene. The V end was cut by 3 bases, the J end by 0 bases, with 14 bases between. The CDR3 contains 16 residues.